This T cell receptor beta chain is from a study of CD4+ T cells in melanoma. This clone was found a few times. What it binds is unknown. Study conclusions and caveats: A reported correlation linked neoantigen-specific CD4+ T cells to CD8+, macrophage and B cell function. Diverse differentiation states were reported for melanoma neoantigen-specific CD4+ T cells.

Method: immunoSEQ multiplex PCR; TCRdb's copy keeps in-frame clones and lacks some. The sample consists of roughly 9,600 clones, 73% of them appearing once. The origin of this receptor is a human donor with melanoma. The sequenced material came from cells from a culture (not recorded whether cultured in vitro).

CDR3 DNA: TGCAGCGTATCCGGGACTAGCGGGGAGGCAGATACGCAGTATTTT. Its protein product is CSVSGTSGEADTQYF. The chain recombines TRBV29-1 with TRBJ2-3; TRBD2 agrees at 13 bases. V gave up 6 bases and J gave up 4 bases; unmatched junction bases: 7. Germline assignment: CDR1 SQVTM and CDR2 ANQGSEA. This CDR3 has 15 amino acids.